A selection of T cell receptor beta chains follows, all from one sample in a study of blood T cell repertoires in COVID-19. TCRdb's table, derived via immunoSEQ multiplex PCR, lists solely in-frame clones and lacks some. Of 250,000 to 300,000 clones listed, roughly 90% are singletons. The sample taken for sequencing was peripheral blood. The receptors originated from a woman aged 40 to 50 who had recovered from COVID-19. CDR3s include the opening cysteine and the closing phenylalanine or tryptophan.

TRBJ2-3 TRBV7-6 17 CASSPSLAGGGTDTQYF
TRBJ2-7 TRBV7-9 17 CASSLSTSGRRGDEQYF
TRBJ2-1 TRBV4-1 15 CASSRLAGGMDEQFF
TRBJ2-3 TRBV7-2 14 CASSLGISGGTQYF
TRBJ2-3 TRBV6-1 17 CASSEAASLGSTDTQYF
TRBJ2-3 TRBV12-3/TRBV12-4 13 CASSPGQAVTQYF
TRBJ1-6 TRBV27 14 CASRWGESGSPLHF
TRBJ2-3 TRBV28 16 CASSFLAGKERDTQYF
TRBJ2-7 TRBV30 11 CAWSTSYEQYF
TRBJ2-1 TRBV12-3/TRBV12-4 13 CASSTNLYNEQFF
TRBJ2-1 TRBV7-8 14 CASSPMGGIDEQFF
TRBJ1-2 TRBV10-1 15 CASTGTGMGDYGYTF
TRBJ2-5 TRBV6-2/TRBV6-3 15 CASSTEGLGWGTQYF
TRBJ2-2 TRBV12-5 16 CASGLGLAGPTGELFF
TRBJ2-3 TRBV3-1/TRBV3-2 16 CASSQGRLAGFGTQYF
TRBJ2-5 TRBV2 11 CAVSNQETQYF
TRBJ2-1 TRBV7-3 15 CASSLGLAGGNEQFF
TRBJ1-4 TRBV29-1 14 CSVEVPGANEKLFF
TRBJ1-2 TRBV7-9 16 CASSVRGQGWDYGYTF
TRBJ2-2 TRBV27 16 CASSLVGLDNTGELFF
TRBJ2-3 TRBV19 18 CASSIDSPLAGGTDTQYF
TRBJ2-1 TRBV6-6 13 CAASGTPYNEQFF
TRBJ2-7 TRBV7-3 15 CASSLRDSPGYEQYF
TRBJ2-7 TRBV5-6 14 CASSLGGGWVEQYF
TRBJ2-7 TRBV7-2 18 CASSLASLAGGGSYEQYF
TRBJ2-3 TRBV18 16 CASSPPNRGGGNTQYF
TRBJ1-2 TRBV5-1 16 CASSLGQGSVVHGYTF
TRBJ2-7 TRBV15 16 CATSKQRTGPSYEQYF
TRBJ1-3 TRBV28 16 CASSLGGRPGGNTIYF
TRBJ2-3 TRBV10-3 16 CAISTRGTVNTDTQYF
TRBJ1-1 TRBV5-5 13 CASTSYLNTEAFF
TRBJ2-2 TRBV10-3 18 CAISEGGQREQDTGELFF
TRBJ2-3 TRBV28 15 CASSPPGSSTDTQYF
TRBJ2-5 TRBV5-1 15 CASSLGTSGTETQYF
TRBJ2-1 TRBV5-4 13 CASSLGTIYEQFF
TRBJ2-3 TRBV2 16 CASSGQLAGGTDTQYF
TRBJ2-3 TRBV27 16 CASINLAGGLSDTQYF
TRBJ2-5 TRBV11-2 14 CASSSTVTQETQYF
TRBJ2-1 TRBV7-9 17 CASSPLYTESSYNEQFF
TRBJ1-1 TRBV30 14 CAWSAGTGGTEAFF
TRBJ2-7 TRBV19 12 CATGTRRMEQYF
TRBJ2-3 TRBV21-1 14 CASSKLSPADTQYF
TRBJ1-5 TRBV2 15 CASRDQGGGNQPQHF
TRBJ1-6 TRBV18 16 CASSPDTSRPISPLHF
TRBJ2-2 TRBV6-1 17 CASSEAFGTSGTGELFF
TRBJ2-7 TRBV30 16 CAWSVLGTSGRYEQYF
TRBJ2-1 TRBV2 13 CASILAGYNEQFF
TRBJ1-1 TRBV3-1/TRBV3-2 14 CASSPSTGNTEAFF
TRBJ2-1 TRBV7-9 14 CASSSPLPYNEQFF
TRBJ1-1 TRBV9 15 CASSVAGRGDAEAFF
TRBJ2-7 TRBV19 14 CASSIGSGRNEQYF